The 24 T cell receptor beta chains given below trace back to one sample, sequenced in a study of control samples from healthy donors and cancer patients. Produced via immunoSEQ multiplex PCR; TCRdb's table is partial and in-frame only. The sample holds around 140,000 clones, roughly 90% seen once. Sequencing input: blood. The receptors shown here come from a woman between 50 and 59 years old in good health.

This clone was counted many times. The chain uses TRBV2 and TRBJ2-2; D uncertain. The ends were cut back, 6 bases at V and 4 bases at J, with 12 bases in the middle. This CDR3 has 14 amino acids. Germline-derived CDR1 and CDR2 are SNHLY and FYNNEI. CDR3 coding DNA: TGTGCCAGCAGCGACGGGCAAAGCACCGGGGAGCTGTTTTTT. This encodes CASSDGQSTGELFF.

CDR3 DNA: TGTGCCAACCCGTCGTGGCATTGTTCCCCCTACGAGCAGTACTTC. This translates into CANPSWHCSPYEQYF. V is TRBV25-1 and J is TRBJ2-7; D call uncertain. Germline CDR1 is MGHDK and CDR2 is SYGVNS. The CDR3 extends over 15 amino acids. Between the trimmed V and J ends, which lost 10 bases and 2 bases, there was a span of 21 bases.

V is TRBV5-8 and J is TRBJ1-2; D gene unclear. Trimming left V 1 base short and J 4 bases short, with 17 bases between. CDR3 length: 16 amino acids. CDR1 and CDR2 (germline): SGHTS, YDEGEE. CDR3 bases: TGTGCCAGCAGCTTGAGGAACATGGACCACCTCTATGGCTACACCTTC. Translation: CASSLRNMDHLYGYTF.

This sequence joins TRBV5-1 and TRBJ1-4, with D hard to call. V dropped 0 bases and J dropped 3 bases, with 6 bases sitting between them. The CDR3 loop spans 14 amino acids. Germline values: CDR1 SGHRS, CDR2 YFSETQ. The CDR3 protein is CASSLGSANEKLFF. The CDR3 nucleotides read TGCGCCAGCAGCTTGGGATCAGCTAATGAAAAACTGTTTTTT.

The V gene is TRBV4-1, the J gene TRBJ2-1; 8 bases are a match to TRBD2. The CDR3 totals 15 residues. Germline CDR1 and CDR2: MGHRA and YSYEKL. The junction had 3 bases not matched to a gene; V was cut back by 1 base and J by 4 bases. CDR3 in DNA: TGCGCCAGCAGCCAAGTAACGGGGGGGTACAATGAGCAGTTCTTC. This translates into CASSQVTGGYNEQFF.

The chain recombines TRBV25-1 with TRBJ2-7, with D hard to call. Trimming took off 4 bases at V and 4 bases at J, with 5 bases between the two ends. The CDR3 extends over 11 amino acids. CDR1 is MGHDK, CDR2 SYGVNS, per germline. CDR3 sequence (DNA): TGTGCCAGCAGTGGCACTTACGAGCAGTACTTC. Translating gives CASSGTYEQYF.

The rearrangement links TRBV27 to TRBJ2-3, with 12 positions matching TRBD2. Looked up from germline, CDR1 is MNHEY and CDR2 is SMNVEV (reference sequence). The CDR3 has 15 amino acids. The V segment lost 3 bases and the J segment 7 bases; nucleotides outside the gene matches: 5. The CDR3 spells CASSFLLAGGNTQYF. Here the CDR3 DNA reads TGTGCCAGCAGTTTTCTACTAGCGGGGGGAAATACGCAGTATTTT.

The rearrangement uses TRBV4-1 and TRBJ1-4; TRBD1 agrees at 7 bases. This CDR3 region has 18 residues. J gave up 5 bases and V 2 bases, and 14 bases lay outside the gene matches. CDR1 is MGHRA and CDR2 is YSYEKL in the germline V gene. This chain's CDR3 is CASSQLTQGERKNEKLFF. CDR3 sequence (DNA): TGCGCCAGCAGCCAACTTACCCAGGGGGAGCGGAAGAATGAAAAACTGTTTTTT.

The J gene is TRBJ1-1, the V gene TRBV30; TRBD1 might be the D (6 bases). The CDR3 loop spans 13 amino acids. Germline V gene data show CDR1 as GTSNPN and CDR2 as SVGIG (reference sequence). Trimming removed 7 bases at V and 2 bases at J, with 14 bases between. The chain's CDR3 is CASKYRANTEAFF. Written as DNA, the CDR3 is TGTGCCTCCAAATACAGGGCAAACACTGAAGCTTTCTTT.

This rearrangement joins TRBV5-4 to TRBJ1-1; D is perhaps TRBD1 (5 bases). There are 15 residues in the CDR3. The germline V gene encodes CDR1 SGHNT and CDR2 YYREEE (reference sequence). The V and J ends lost 4 bases and 4 bases respectively, with 17 bases between them. The CDR3 region has the DNA TGTGCCAGCAGCCATTTGCAGGGAATGAGCACTGAAGCTTTCTTT. Its translation: CASSHLQGMSTEAFF.

The chain recombines TRBV3-1 (or the pseudogene TRBV3-2) with TRBJ1-2; 9 positions match TRBD1. This CDR3 has 15 amino acids. Trimming cost V 4 bases and J 0 bases; bases outside gene matches: 3. Germline V gene data show CDR1 as LGHDT and CDR2 as YNNKEL (reference sequence). The CDR3 reads CASSPGTGTNYGYTF. DNA of the CDR3: TGTGCCAGCAGCCCCGGGACAGGGACTAACTATGGCTACACCTTC.

This sequence joins TRBV6-5 and TRBJ2-7; 8 positions agree with TRBD1. Germline lookup yields CDR1 MNHEY and CDR2 SVGAGI. This CDR3 spans 12 amino acids. V lost 4 bases and J lost 5; bases outside the gene matches: 1. The CDR3 region has the DNA TGTGCCAGCAGTTCGACAGGGGACGAGCAGTACTTC. Translated, it gives CASSSTGDEQYF.

The gene calls are TRBV6-5 and TRBJ1-3, with 9 bases lining up with TRBD1. Germline V gene lookup returns CDR1 MNHEY and CDR2 SVGAGI. J lost 7 bases, V lost 7 bases, and 8 bases had no gene match. The CDR3 has 14 residues. CDR3 nucleotide sequence: TGTGCCAGCATTCCAGGGACAGGGTGGAACACCATATATTTT. This sequence encodes CASIPGTGWNTIYF.

The chain uses TRBV27 and TRBJ1-1; D is possibly TRBD1 (6 bases). The CDR3 runs 15 residues. Trimming removed 6 bases from V and 4 bases from J, with 18 bases in between. Germline V gene data show CDR1 as MNHEY and CDR2 as SMNVEV (reference sequence). Written as DNA, the CDR3 is TGTGCCAGCAGACACCAAGGGGGGCGCAGCACTGAAGCTTTCTTT. Translated: CASRHQGGRSTEAFF.

This clone has a single count. The CDR3 spells CASSASQGRTEAFF. The CDR3 coding sequence is TGTGCCAGCAGCGCGTCACAGGGTAGGACTGAAGCTTTCTTT. This rearrangement joins TRBV7-9 to TRBJ1-1, with TRBD1 as a possible D gene (6 bases). Germline V lookup: CDR1 SEHNR, CDR2 FQNEAQ (reference sequence). V lost 5 bases and J lost 5, with 15 bases in between. There are 14 residues in the CDR3.

The genes are TRBV30 and TRBJ1-5; D gene ambiguous. V lost 0 bases to trimming and J lost 2 bases, with 8 bases between them. Germline lookup yields CDR1 GTSNPN and CDR2 SVGIG (reference sequence). The CDR3 is 14 amino acids. CDR3 in DNA: TGTGCCTGGAGTGTAGCCCAGGGCAATCAGCCCCAGCATTTT. It codes for CAWSVAQGNQPQHF.

The V call is TRBV5-1, the J call TRBJ1-1; TRBD1 might be the D (6 bases). V shed 0 bases and J shed 0 bases, with 12 bases lying between them. This CDR3 comprises 16 residues. CDR1 SGHRS and CDR2 YFSETQ come from the germline V gene. The CDR3: CASSLGAGVMNTEAFF. The CDR3 nucleotides read TGCGCCAGCAGCTTGGGGGCAGGGGTGATGAACACTGAAGCTTTCTTT. Based on the CDR3 plus reference TRBV5-1 and TRBJ1-1, the full variable domain is KAGVTQTPRYLIKTRGQQVTLSCSPISGHRSVSWYQQTPGQGLQFLFEYFSETQRNKGNFPGRFSGRQFSNSRSEMNVSTLELGDSALYLCASSLGAGVMNTEAFFGQGTRLTVV.

The chain is built from TRBV6-5 and TRBJ1-5; D gene unclear. This CDR3 contains 15 residues. The V end was cut by 7 bases, the J end by 0 bases, with 13 bases between. Germline-derived CDR1 and CDR2 are MNHEY and SVGAGI. The CDR3 loop reads CASKIREYSNQPQHF. In DNA form, the CDR3 reads TGTGCCAGCAAGATCCGGGAATATAGCAATCAGCCCCAGCATTTT.

The chain carries TRBV5-4 and TRBJ2-3; 11 bases map to TRBD2. This CDR3 has 17 residues. Germline assignment: CDR1 SGHNT and CDR2 YYREEE (reference sequence). V lost 0 bases, J lost 0 bases, and 3 bases stayed unmatched. The CDR3 region has the DNA TGTGCCAGCAGCTTGGGGGGACTAGCGGCGAGCACAGATACGCAGTATTTT. It yields the protein CASSLGGLAASTDTQYF.

This chain connects TRBV3-1 (or the pseudogene TRBV3-2) to TRBJ1-2, with 9 bases fitting TRBD1. Losses at the gene ends were 5 bases for V and 8 bases for J; bases not matched to a gene: 3. Germline CDR1 and CDR2: LGHDT and YNNKEL (reference sequence). CDR3 length: 12 residues. CDR3 in amino acids: CASSWTGDGYTF. As DNA, the CDR3 is TGTGCCAGCAGCTGGACAGGGGACGGCTACACCTTC.

This sequence joins TRBV28 and TRBJ1-5; no clear D gene. With 6 bases removed from V and 4 bases from J, the gap between germline ends came to 16 bases. This CDR3 region has 15 residues. The germline CDR1 and CDR2 sequences are MDHEN and SYDVKM. CDR3 nucleotide sequence: TGTGCCAGCAGGACATTATCGGTTGGGAATCAGCCCCAGCATTTT. It yields the protein CASRTLSVGNQPQHF.

The chain joins TRBV14 to TRBJ2-3; no firm D call. CDR3 length: 16 residues. V lost 0 bases and J lost 0, with 10 bases in between. From germline, CDR1 is SGHDN and CDR2 FVKESK. Here the CDR3 reads CASSQDLPPSTDTQYF. CDR3 DNA: TGTGCCAGCAGCCAAGATCTTCCACCGAGCACAGATACGCAGTATTTT.

Comments on this clone: One end of the junction varies from germline; a read error may be responsible. This chain connects TRBV6-4 to TRBJ1-3; 8 bases are shared with TRBD1. Germline-derived CDR1 and CDR2 are MRHNA and SNTAGT. The CDR3 covers 12 residues. CDR3 sequence (DNA): TGTGCCAGCGTTTCGCATCCGGGACAGGATGACTTT. It encodes CASVSHPGQDDF.

The chain has TRBV3-1 (or the pseudogene TRBV3-2) and TRBJ1-2; possible D gene TRBD1, 5 bases. Trimming took off 4 bases at V and 2 bases at J, with 14 bases between the two ends. Per germline, CDR1 LGHDT and CDR2 YNNKEL (reference sequence). The CDR3 spans 15 residues. For the CDR3, the DNA is TGTGCCAGCAGCCCGATGGGGCGGGCCAACTATGGCTACACCTTC. It specifies CASSPMGRANYGYTF.